The rows below give T cell receptor beta chains drawn from one sample of a study of T cells in Graves' hyperthyroidism and ophthalmopathy. TCRdb re-called the multiplex PCR reads with MiXCR, one entry per CDR3 protein. The sample holds fewer than 900,000 distinct CDR3 sequences, around 19% seen once. The material sequenced was blood. These receptors all come from a woman aged 45 to 65 with Graves' hyperthyroidism that later progressed to Graves' ophthalmopathy. The CDR3 runs from the conserved cysteine through the conserved F or W. Each record gives: CDR3 protein, CDR3 DNA, clone size, D gene, V gene, J gene. A D gene is named only where the DNA matches it firmly. The size of a clone is reported for some rows only, either as once, few or many, or as a class for expanded clones.

CASSSDRAEAFF	TGTGCCAGCAGCTCGGACAGGGCCGAAGCTTTCTTT	many	TRBD1	TRBV11-2	TRBJ1-1
CAISESARLPSYEQYF	TGTGCCATCAGTGAGTCCGCCCGGCTCCCCTCCTACGAGCAGTACTTC	-	-	TRBV10-3	TRBJ2-7
CASSGTVGRTSTDTQYF	TGTGCCAGCAGCGGAACGGTGGGCAGAACCTCCACAGATACGCAGTATTTT	few	-	TRBV6-1	TRBJ2-3
CASSPLDGDSGANVLTF	TGTGCCAGCTCACCTCTGGACGGCGACTCTGGGGCCAACGTCCTGACTTTC	once	-	TRBV18	TRBJ2-6
CASSLELAGSYVETQYF	TGCGCCAGCAGCTTGGAACTAGCGGGGTCCTACGTGGAGACCCAGTACTTC	many	TRBD2	TRBV5-1	TRBJ2-5
CASSLLLSGANVLTF	TGTGCCAGCAGTTTACTTCTCTCTGGGGCCAACGTCCTGACTTTC	-	-	TRBV27	TRBJ2-6
CASSYSPEGAYGYTF	TGTGCCAGCAGTTACTCACCGGAAGGGGCATATGGCTACACCTTC	many	-	TRBV6-1	TRBJ1-2
CASSMGRAGGETGELFF	TGTGCCAGTAGTATGGGTCGGGCAGGGGGTGAAACCGGGGAGCTGTTTTTT	-	TRBD1	TRBV19	TRBJ2-2
CATSDSRTSGVGDTQYF	TGTGCCACCAGTGACTCCAGGACTAGCGGGGTGGGAGATACGCAGTATTTT	few	TRBD2	TRBV24-1	TRBJ2-3
CAISESRGLRGTEAFF	TGTGCCATCAGTGAGTCGAGGGGGCTGCGAGGCACTGAAGCTTTCTTT	-	TRBD1	TRBV10-3	TRBJ1-1
CASRKNTAAQETQYF	TGTGCCAGCAGGAAAAACACGGCAGCCCAAGAGACCCAGTACTTC	few	-	TRBV3-1	TRBJ2-5
CASNLGLAGVTGELFF	TGTGCCAGTAACCTCGGACTAGCGGGGGTCACCGGGGAGCTGTTTTTT	few	TRBD2	TRBV19	TRBJ2-2
CASRGQGVTNEKLFF	TGTGCCAGCAGGGGACAGGGAGTTACTAATGAAAAACTGTTTTTT	-	TRBD1	TRBV7-9	TRBJ1-4
CASSLYQSGQETQYF	TGTGCCAGCAGCTTATATCAGAGCGGCCAAGAGACCCAGTACTTC	many	-	TRBV7-9	TRBJ2-5
CASSTQTHRDSSGDTIYF	TGTGCCAGCAGCACACAGACTCACCGGGACAGCTCTGGAGACACCATATATTTT	few	TRBD1	TRBV7-3	TRBJ1-3
CASSLDGAGLETQYF	TGTGCCAGCAGCTTGGATGGCGCGGGTTTGGAGACCCAGTACTTC	-	-	TRBV5-6	TRBJ2-5
CASSSGQSHYGYTF	TGTGCCAGCAGCTCGGGACAGTCCCACTATGGCTACACCTTC	-	TRBD1	TRBV7-9	TRBJ1-2
CASSREGLGGYTF	TGTGCCAGCAGCCGAGAAGGTCTGGGTGGCTACACCTTC	-	-	TRBV9	TRBJ1-2
CASTQTGGPGEKLFF	TGTGCCAGCACCCAAACGGGGGGGCCGGGGGAAAAACTGTTTTTT	few	-	TRBV25-1	TRBJ1-4
CASSSNSRGRETQYF	TGTGCCAGCAGCAGCAATTCCAGGGGGCGAGAGACCCAGTACTTC	-	TRBD1	TRBV14	TRBJ2-5
CASSSWTAKNTGELFF	TGTGCCAGCAGCTCTTGGACAGCAAAGAACACCGGGGAGCTGTTTTTT	-	-	TRBV13	TRBJ2-2
CASSLASTKKYGYTF	TGTGCCAGCAGTTTGGCTTCCACCAAGAAATATGGCTACACCTTC	-	-	TRBV28	TRBJ1-2
CSASHQYQETQYF	TGCAGTGCTAGTCATCAGTACCAAGAGACCCAGTACTTC	many	-	TRBV20-1	TRBJ2-5
CASSSSSGVASTDTQYF	TGTGCCAGCAGCTCCTCTAGCGGGGTAGCTAGCACAGATACGCAGTATTTT	many	TRBD2	TRBV7-3	TRBJ2-3
CSASRLRVGGNQPQHF	TGCAGTGCTAGCCGCCTGCGGGTAGGCGGCAATCAGCCCCAGCATTTT	many	-	TRBV20-1	TRBJ1-5
CASKPGQGFGEQFF	TGTGCCAGTAAGCCGGGACAAGGCTTTGGTGAGCAGTTCTTC	-	-	TRBV27	TRBJ2-1
CASSESTGAAYGYTF	TGTGCCAGCAGTGAGTCAACAGGGGCCGCCTATGGCTACACCTTC	many	TRBD1	TRBV12-3/TRBV12-4	TRBJ1-2
CSVRDRYNYGYTF	TGCAGTGTTAGGGACAGGTATAACTATGGCTACACCTTC	-	TRBD1	TRBV20-1	TRBJ1-2
CASSPIQGHYGYTF	TGCGCCAGCAGCCCTATACAGGGCCACTATGGCTACACCTTC	-	-	TRBV5-1	TRBJ1-2
CASSDRGLLGGTEAFF	TGTGCCAGCAGTGACAGGGGGCTATTAGGGGGAACTGAAGCTTTCTTT	many	TRBD1	TRBV6-1	TRBJ1-1
CASSETGLAGGHTDTQYF	TGTGCCAGCAGTGAAACCGGTCTAGCGGGGGGTCACACAGATACGCAGTATTTT	-	TRBD2	TRBV6-1	TRBJ2-3
CASRTDRELGEQYF	TGCGCCAGCAGGACTGACAGGGAGTTGGGCGAGCAGTACTTC	-	TRBD1	TRBV4-1	TRBJ2-7
CASSLPSGGRNTDTQYF	TGTGCCAGCAGCTTACCTAGCGGGGGGCGAAATACAGATACGCAGTATTTT	few	TRBD2	TRBV7-6	TRBJ2-3
CASSLGLANQETQYF	TGCGCCAGCAGCTTGGGACTAGCGAACCAAGAGACCCAGTACTTC	-	TRBD2	TRBV5-1	TRBJ2-5
CASSGPQGGINEKLFF	TGTGCCAGCAGTGGACCACAGGGGGGTATTAATGAAAAACTGTTTTTT	-	TRBD1	TRBV25-1	TRBJ1-4
CASSDRVDHTDTQYF	TGCGCCAGCAGCGACAGGGTAGACCACACAGATACGCAGTATTTT	-	TRBD1	TRBV5-1	TRBJ2-3
CASSARGDTIYF	TGTGCCAGCAGTGCAAGGGGAGACACCATATATTTT	-	-	TRBV6-1	TRBJ1-3
CASSLSGTGGFGYTF	TGCGCCAGCAGCCTCTCCGGGACAGGGGGCTTTGGCTACACCTTC	many	TRBD1	TRBV4-1	TRBJ1-2
CASRGQGYYGYTF	TGTGCCAGCAGGGGACAGGGATACTATGGCTACACCTTC	-	TRBD1	TRBV27	TRBJ1-2
CSARERDYFTDTQYF	TGCAGTGCTAGAGAAAGGGACTACTTCACAGATACGCAGTATTTT	-	TRBD2	TRBV20-1	TRBJ2-3
CASSQGKLFKRAGELFF	TGCGCCAGCAGCCAAGGGAAGCTATTCAAGCGGGCCGGGGAGCTGTTTTTT	-	-	TRBV4-1	TRBJ2-2
CASSTTGYIDTQYF	TGTGCCAGTAGTACTACAGGGTACATTGATACGCAGTATTTT	-	-	TRBV19	TRBJ2-3
CASSLPTADEQYF	TGCGCCAGCAGCCTTCCGACGGCGGACGAGCAGTACTTC	few	-	TRBV4-1	TRBJ2-7
CASSSRSGTDRYEQYF	TGTGCCAGCAGCTCCAGATCCGGGACAGACCGCTACGAGCAGTACTTC	-	TRBD1	TRBV7-6	TRBJ2-7
CASSRAGTKGNEQFF	TGTGCCAGCTCACGCGCCGGGACCAAAGGAAATGAGCAGTTCTTC	many	-	TRBV18	TRBJ2-1
CASSLVGGEQFF	TGTGCCAGCAGCTTAGTTGGGGGTGAGCAGTTCTTC	many	-	TRBV11-2	TRBJ2-1
CVSSPEWENYGYTF	TGTGTCAGCAGCCCCGAGTGGGAGAACTATGGCTACACCTTC	-	-	TRBV7-9	TRBJ1-2
CASSFGRWPGNTIYF	TGTGCCAGCAGTTTCGGGAGATGGCCTGGAAACACCATATATTTT	few	-	TRBV12-3/TRBV12-4	TRBJ1-3
CASSIPGVNYGYTF	TGTGCCAGTAGTATCCCCGGGGTCAACTATGGCTACACCTTC	-	-	TRBV19	TRBJ1-2
CASSLGRGHYNEQFF	TGTGCCAGCAGCTTGGGCAGGGGGCACTACAATGAGCAGTTCTTC	-	TRBD1	TRBV5-6	TRBJ2-1
CASSGGHTGELFF	TGTGCCAGCAGTGGGGGACACACCGGGGAGCTGTTTTTT	many	-	TRBV2	TRBJ2-2
CATTSRPLGNYGYTF	TGTGCCACTACTTCCAGACCTCTTGGAAACTATGGCTACACCTTC	many	-	TRBV12-3/TRBV12-4	TRBJ1-2
CASSPGGAVIGTEAFF	TGTGCCAGCAGCCCGGGGGGGGCGGTTATAGGCACTGAAGCTTTCTTT	-	-	TRBV6-1	TRBJ1-1
CASSVRQGTYEQYF	TGTGCCAGCAGCGTACGACAGGGGACCTACGAGCAGTACTTC	many	TRBD1	TRBV9	TRBJ2-7
CASSLVNGGVTDTQYF	TGTGCCAGCAGCTTAGTCAACGGGGGGGTTACAGATACGCAGTATTTT	few	TRBD2	TRBV7-3	TRBJ2-3
CASSRRRQGSRVDTQYF	TGTGCCAGCAGTCGCCGAAGACAGGGGAGTAGGGTAGATACGCAGTATTTT	-	TRBD1	TRBV12-3/TRBV12-4	TRBJ2-3
CASSFSPQGRTGELFF	TGTGCCAGCAGCTTCTCCCCACAGGGAAGGACCGGGGAGCTGTTTTTT	many	-	TRBV7-2	TRBJ2-2
CASSLGDIYEQYF	TGTGCCAGCAGCTTGGGAGATATCTACGAGCAGTACTTC	many	-	TRBV5-6	TRBJ2-7
CASSPGRNSYNEQFF	TGTGCCAGCAGCCCTGGACGGAACTCCTACAATGAGCAGTTCTTC	-	-	TRBV7-3	TRBJ2-1
CAISNRVGNTEAFF	TGTGCCATCAGTAACAGGGTGGGGAACACTGAAGCTTTCTTT	many	-	TRBV10-3	TRBJ1-1